The clone carrying this TCR beta chain appeared a single time. This specimen belongs to a study of blood T cell repertoires in COVID-19. Study-level background: Acute-phase and convalescent COVID-19 samples originated in the United States, Italy and Spain. The cDNA or gDNA used as material had been derived from T cells, B-cell-depleted T cells, or PBMCs.

Authors' methods: Quantification of nucleated cells was approximated via reference gene primer amplification. Here immunoSEQ multiplex PCR was the method, and the copy in TCRdb shows in-frame clones only, minus some. V, J and clone size reflect that table, while D and trimming were determined from the DNA. The sample consists of about 280,000 clones, over 75% of them appearing once. The CDR3 consists of 14 residues. Trimming took 6 bases from V and 5 from J; bases not matched to a gene: 7. Germline V gives CDR1 WSHSY, CDR2 SAAADI. The chain employs TRBV10-2 and TRBJ1-1; 9 nucleotides agree with TRBD1. The receptor comes from a human donor in a cohort sampled during active COVID-19. The sample was peripheral blood. The CDR3 spells CASRDTGQGTEAFF. The CDR3 DNA is TGCGCCAGCAGGGATACAGGACAGGGGACTGAAGCTTTCTTT.